This is a list of T cell receptor beta chains from one sample in a study of cytomegalovirus exposure and HLA in healthy donors. Using immunoSEQ multiplex PCR, the repertoire was profiled, and TCRdb retains in-frame clones only, with some absent. The listing contains around 130,000 clones. The sample comprised PBMCs. The receptors come from a woman aged 60-70 years in good health and CMV-seronegative. Each CDR3 is given with its conserved first and last residue. A D gene is named only where the DNA matches it firmly.

j_gene: TRBJ2-7; d_gene: NA; v_gene: TRBV6-1; CDR3nt: TGTGCCAGCAGTGGTGACAGTTTCTACGAGCAGTACTTC; CDR3aa: CASSGDSFYEQYF
j_gene: TRBJ2-5; d_gene: TRBD2; v_gene: TRBV7-9; CDR3nt: TGTGCCAGCAGCCAACTAGCGGGAGGGCAAGAGACCCAGTACTTC; CDR3aa: CASSQLAGGQETQYF
j_gene: TRBJ2-7; d_gene: TRBD2; v_gene: TRBV27; CDR3nt: TGTGCCAGCAGGCTAGTCGGACTAGCGGGACCCTACGAGCAGTACTTC; CDR3aa: CASRLVGLAGPYEQYF
j_gene: TRBJ1-1; d_gene: NA; v_gene: TRBV7-3; CDR3nt: TGTGCCAGCAGCTTAGGACTAGCGACTGAAGCTTTCTTT; CDR3aa: CASSLGLATEAFF
j_gene: TRBJ2-5; d_gene: TRBD1; v_gene: TRBV9; CDR3nt: TGTGCCAGCAGCGCCAACCCGGGACAGGAAGAGACCCAGTACTTC; CDR3aa: CASSANPGQEETQYF
j_gene: TRBJ1-2; d_gene: TRBD1; v_gene: TRBV11-2; CDR3nt: TGTGCCAGCAGCTCCCAGGGGGCGCAGGGCTACACCTTC; CDR3aa: CASSSQGAQGYTF
j_gene: TRBJ2-7; d_gene: NA; v_gene: TRBV21-1; CDR3nt: TGTGCCAGCAGCAAAGCGAGCTACGAGCAGTACTTC; CDR3aa: CASSKASYEQYF
j_gene: TRBJ2-5; d_gene: NA; v_gene: TRBV28; CDR3nt: TGTGCCAGCAGTTTCGGCAGACCGCTTGGGGAGCAGTACTTC; CDR3aa: CASSFGRPLGEQYF
j_gene: TRBJ2-2; d_gene: TRBD2; v_gene: TRBV19; CDR3nt: TGTGCCAGTTCCGGGGGGGGACCTCAGGCCCGGGAGCTGTTTTTT; CDR3aa: CASSGGGPQARELFF
j_gene: TRBJ2-6; d_gene: NA; v_gene: TRBV10-3; CDR3nt: TGTGCCATCAGTGAGTCAACAGCTGGGGCCAACGTCCTGACTTTC; CDR3aa: CAISESTAGANVLTF
j_gene: TRBJ2-7; d_gene: TRBD2; v_gene: TRBV28; CDR3nt: TGTGCCAGCAGTGGTGGAGCTAGCGGGAGGGCCGAGCAGTACTTC; CDR3aa: CASSGGASGRAEQYF
j_gene: TRBJ2-5; d_gene: NA; v_gene: TRBV20-1; CDR3nt: TGCAGTGCTAGAGTAGCGGAGACCCAGTACTTC; CDR3aa: CSARVAETQYF
j_gene: TRBJ2-7; d_gene: NA; v_gene: TRBV28; CDR3nt: TGTGCCAGCAGTTTATGGGACAGAGTGTACGAGCAGTACTTC; CDR3aa: CASSLWDRVYEQYF
j_gene: TRBJ1-5; d_gene: TRBD1; v_gene: TRBV9; CDR3nt: TGTGCCAGCAGCTCCCAGGGGGGCAATCAGCCCCAGCATTTT; CDR3aa: CASSSQGGNQPQHF
j_gene: TRBJ2-5; d_gene: NA; v_gene: TRBV7-9; CDR3nt: TGTGCCAGCAGCACGGGACTGTCGGGGCAGTACTTC; CDR3aa: CASSTGLSGQYF
j_gene: TRBJ2-7; d_gene: TRBD1; v_gene: TRBV27; CDR3nt: TGTGCCAGCAGTTTGGCAGGGGGCTACGAGCAGTACTTC; CDR3aa: CASSLAGGYEQYF
j_gene: TRBJ2-1; d_gene: NA; v_gene: TRBV13; CDR3nt: TGTGCCAGCAGTTCAGAGCTAGCCCTATACAATGAGCAGTTCTTC; CDR3aa: CASSSELALYNEQFF
j_gene: TRBJ1-6; d_gene: TRBD1; v_gene: TRBV5-4; CDR3nt: TGTGCCAGCAGATACCAGGGGGCAAATTCACCCCTCCACTTT; CDR3aa: CASRYQGANSPLHF
j_gene: TRBJ1-2; d_gene: TRBD1; v_gene: TRBV28; CDR3nt: TGTGCCAGCAGCTCACAGGGGGGCTTGTATGGCTACACCTTC; CDR3aa: CASSSQGGLYGYTF
j_gene: TRBJ1-2; d_gene: TRBD1; v_gene: TRBV28; CDR3nt: TGTGCCCACGGGCAATTGGCGGGACAGGGACGGTATGGCTACACCTTC; CDR3aa: CAHGQLAGQGRYGYTF
j_gene: TRBJ2-7; d_gene: TRBD2; v_gene: TRBV5-1; CDR3nt: TGCGCCAGCAGCCTGGGAGGGCTAGCGGGGGTGGCCTACGAGCAGTACTTC; CDR3aa: CASSLGGLAGVAYEQYF
j_gene: TRBJ2-3; d_gene: TRBD2; v_gene: TRBV19; CDR3nt: TGTGCCAGTAGGGACGGGGGTAGCGGGGATACGCAGTATTTT; CDR3aa: CASRDGGSGDTQYF
j_gene: TRBJ1-5; d_gene: NA; v_gene: TRBV9; CDR3nt: TGTGCCAGCAGCGTAGGGGCAGGGGGCAATCAGCCCCAGCATTTT; CDR3aa: CASSVGAGGNQPQHF
j_gene: TRBJ2-7; d_gene: NA; v_gene: TRBV14; CDR3nt: TGTGCCAGCAGCCAAGAAGCTTGGAGGAGGGTGGGGAACGAGCAGTACTTC; CDR3aa: CASSQEAWRRVGNEQYF
j_gene: TRBJ2-7; d_gene: NA; v_gene: TRBV10-1; CDR3nt: TGCGCCAGCAGTGGGGCAGACTCCTACGAGCAGTACTTC; CDR3aa: CASSGADSYEQYF
j_gene: TRBJ2-3; d_gene: NA; v_gene: TRBV14; CDR3nt: TGTGCCAGCAGCAGCACCGGGACTTCAAGCACAGATACGCAGTATTTT; CDR3aa: CASSSTGTSSTDTQYF